This is a list of T cell receptor beta chains from one sample in a study of siplizumab effects on memory and regulatory T cells. TCRdb keeps only in-frame clones here, not all; method: immunoSEQ multiplex PCR. The sample has over 85,000 clones; roughly 90% are singletons. Material: CD4+ T cells sorted from blood. These receptors were collected from a human donor in good health. Both conserved end residues are part of each CDR3. D genes are given only for firm matches. Some rows have no size entry. The others give once, few or many, or a class for an expanded clone.

abundance: NA
j_gene: TRBJ1-2
v_gene: TRBV6-1
d_gene: TRBD1
CDR3nt: TGTGCCTCGGGCAGGACAGGTGGCTACACCTTC
CDR3aa: CASGRTGGYTF

abundance: once
j_gene: TRBJ2-6
v_gene: TRBV27
d_gene: NA
CDR3nt: TGTGCCAGCAGTCTCCACTCAAGATCTGGGGCCAACGTCCTGACTTTC
CDR3aa: CASSLHSRSGANVLTF

abundance: NA
j_gene: TRBJ2-7
v_gene: TRBV6-6
d_gene: TRBD1
CDR3nt: TGTGCCGTCAGCCCGGACAGGAGCTACGAGCAGTACTTC
CDR3aa: CAVSPDRSYEQYF

abundance: NA
j_gene: TRBJ1-5
v_gene: TRBV2
d_gene: NA
CDR3nt: TGTGCCAGCAGTGAAGCATCAGGACGGATCAATCAGCCCCAGCATTTT
CDR3aa: CASSEASGRINQPQHF

abundance: NA
j_gene: TRBJ1-2
v_gene: TRBV20-1
d_gene: NA
CDR3nt: TGCAGTGCTAGAGATTCATCCGGCTACACCTTC
CDR3aa: CSARDSSGYTF

abundance: NA
j_gene: TRBJ1-5
v_gene: TRBV2
d_gene: NA
CDR3nt: TGTGCCAGCAGTGACCATTGGGGCTGGCAGCCCCAGCATTTT
CDR3aa: CASSDHWGWQPQHF

abundance: NA
j_gene: TRBJ2-1
v_gene: TRBV5-5
d_gene: TRBD1
CDR3nt: TGTGCCAGCCGTAACAGGGGGCCTTACAATGAGCAGTTCTTC
CDR3aa: CASRNRGPYNEQFF

abundance: NA
j_gene: TRBJ2-1
v_gene: TRBV5-1
d_gene: NA
CDR3nt: TGCGCCAGCAGCTTGGGGGGGTACGAGAATGAGCAGTTCTTC
CDR3aa: CASSLGGYENEQFF

abundance: NA
j_gene: TRBJ2-3
v_gene: TRBV11-2
d_gene: NA
CDR3nt: TGTGCCAGCAGCTCTCCTAGCACAGATACGCAGTATTTT
CDR3aa: CASSSPSTDTQYF

abundance: NA
j_gene: TRBJ1-5
v_gene: TRBV4-2
d_gene: TRBD1
CDR3nt: TGTGCCAGCAGCCGAGCCGGGACAGGGGAGTATCAGCCCCAGCATTTT
CDR3aa: CASSRAGTGEYQPQHF

abundance: NA
j_gene: TRBJ2-7
v_gene: TRBV7-9
d_gene: TRBD1
CDR3nt: TGTGCCAGCAGCTCAGCTTTAACCGGGACAGGGCACTACGAGCAGTACTTC
CDR3aa: CASSSALTGTGHYEQYF

abundance: NA
j_gene: TRBJ1-4
v_gene: TRBV25-1
d_gene: TRBD1
CDR3nt: TGTGCCAGCAGTGGAACAGGGGGGGGTAATGAAAAACTGTTTTTT
CDR3aa: CASSGTGGGNEKLFF

abundance: NA
j_gene: TRBJ2-2
v_gene: TRBV7-3
d_gene: NA
CDR3nt: TGTGCCAGCAGCTTATCTGACAAGGGCACCGGGGAGCTGTTTTTT
CDR3aa: CASSLSDKGTGELFF

abundance: NA
j_gene: TRBJ2-5
v_gene: TRBV25-1
d_gene: TRBD1
CDR3nt: TGTGCCAGCAGTGAATTAAGGACAGGGGAGACCCAGTACTTC
CDR3aa: CASSELRTGETQYF

abundance: NA
j_gene: TRBJ1-4
v_gene: TRBV4-2
d_gene: NA
CDR3nt: TGTGCCAGCAGCCGGGAGGGCGCGGGGAATGAAAAACTGTTTTTT
CDR3aa: CASSREGAGNEKLFF

abundance: NA
j_gene: TRBJ1-3
v_gene: TRBV5-6
d_gene: NA
CDR3nt: TGTGCCAGCGGCAGGAGACAGATCTCTGGAAACACCATATATTTT
CDR3aa: CASGRRQISGNTIYF

abundance: NA
j_gene: TRBJ1-6
v_gene: TRBV7-9
d_gene: TRBD1
CDR3nt: TGTGCCAGCAGCTTATGGGACAGGGGGAATCACCTTTTACCCCTCCACTTT
CDR3aa: CASSLWDRGNHLLPLHF

abundance: NA
j_gene: TRBJ1-2
v_gene: TRBV7-2
d_gene: NA
CDR3nt: TGTGCCAGCAGCGTCCCTCTGTCCCGGATACCCTTC
CDR3aa: CASSVPLSRIPF

abundance: NA
j_gene: TRBJ2-2
v_gene: TRBV6-1
d_gene: TRBD1
CDR3nt: TGTGCCAGCAGTGAGCCAGGGGGCACCGGGGAGCTGTTTTTT
CDR3aa: CASSEPGGTGELFF

abundance: NA
j_gene: TRBJ2-5
v_gene: TRBV6-6
d_gene: NA
CDR3nt: TGTGCCAGCAGTTACGAAGAGACCCAGTACTTC
CDR3aa: CASSYEETQYF

abundance: NA
j_gene: TRBJ2-7
v_gene: TRBV6-1
d_gene: TRBD1
CDR3nt: TGCACAAGCGAAGGGACAGGCAGCTCCTACGAGCAGTACTTC
CDR3aa: CTSEGTGSSYEQYF

abundance: NA
j_gene: TRBJ1-5
v_gene: TRBV6-5
d_gene: NA
CDR3nt: TGTGCCAGCAGTAGATCATCTAATCAGCCCCAGCATTTT
CDR3aa: CASSRSSNQPQHF

abundance: NA
j_gene: TRBJ2-5
v_gene: TRBV7-9
d_gene: TRBD2
CDR3nt: TGTGCCAGCAGCTTAGAGGTAGCGGGGGCTCAAGAGACCCAGTACTTC
CDR3aa: CASSLEVAGAQETQYF

abundance: NA
j_gene: TRBJ2-6
v_gene: TRBV7-9
d_gene: NA
CDR3nt: TGTGCCAACGCGGGGCCTGGGGCCAACGTCCTGACTTTC
CDR3aa: CANAGPGANVLTF

abundance: NA
j_gene: TRBJ2-1
v_gene: TRBV6-6
d_gene: TRBD2
CDR3nt: TGTGCCAGCAGTACTTCTAGCGGGGGGGCTTATGAGCAGTTCTTC
CDR3aa: CASSTSSGGAYEQFF

abundance: NA
j_gene: TRBJ2-6
v_gene: TRBV28
d_gene: NA
CDR3nt: TGTGCCAGCAGGGCCGGACAAATAGGGGCCAACGTCCTGACTTTC
CDR3aa: CASRAGQIGANVLTF

abundance: once
j_gene: TRBJ1-5
v_gene: TRBV7-9
d_gene: TRBD1
CDR3nt: TGTGCCAGCAGTTACGACAGGGGCCCTACTGGCAGTCAGCCCCAGCATTTT
CDR3aa: CASSYDRGPTGSQPQHF

abundance: NA
j_gene: TRBJ1-3
v_gene: TRBV9
d_gene: NA
CDR3nt: TGTGCCAGCAGCCCTGCGTACTCTGGAAACACCATATATTTT
CDR3aa: CASSPAYSGNTIYF

abundance: NA
j_gene: TRBJ2-7
v_gene: TRBV9
d_gene: TRBD2
CDR3nt: TGTGCCAGCAGCCCCCAGACTAGCGGGACCTACGAGCAGTACTTC
CDR3aa: CASSPQTSGTYEQYF

abundance: NA
j_gene: TRBJ2-3
v_gene: TRBV2
d_gene: TRBD1
CDR3nt: TGTGCCAGCAGTGTGGGGCAGGGGGCAACAGATACGCAGTATTTT
CDR3aa: CASSVGQGATDTQYF

abundance: NA
j_gene: TRBJ2-7
v_gene: TRBV6-5
d_gene: NA
CDR3nt: TGTGCCAGCAGAGGGACTTACGAGCAGTACTTC
CDR3aa: CASRGTYEQYF

abundance: NA
j_gene: TRBJ1-2
v_gene: TRBV20-1
d_gene: NA
CDR3nt: TGCAGTGCTCTAGGGAGCTATGGCTACACCTTC
CDR3aa: CSALGSYGYTF

abundance: NA
j_gene: TRBJ2-4
v_gene: TRBV7-9
d_gene: NA
CDR3nt: TGTGCCAGCAGCCCCAGAGGGGGTCAGGGGGGAGACATTCAGTACTTC
CDR3aa: CASSPRGGQGGDIQYF

abundance: NA
j_gene: TRBJ1-2
v_gene: TRBV16
d_gene: TRBD1
CDR3nt: TGTGCCAGCAGCCACTCAGGGGGGAACTATGGCTACACCTTC
CDR3aa: CASSHSGGNYGYTF

abundance: once
j_gene: TRBJ2-3
v_gene: TRBV5-1
d_gene: TRBD2
CDR3nt: TGCGCCAGCGCCGTACTAGCGGGGGTCACAGATACGCAGTATTTT
CDR3aa: CASAVLAGVTDTQYF

abundance: NA
j_gene: TRBJ2-2
v_gene: TRBV5-1
d_gene: NA
CDR3nt: TGCGCCAGCAGCGTGGGGGAGGTAGCCGGGGAGCTGTTTTTT
CDR3aa: CASSVGEVAGELFF

abundance: NA
j_gene: TRBJ2-3
v_gene: TRBV5-1
d_gene: TRBD1
CDR3nt: TGCGCCACCACGATCGGGGACAGGGGTAAAGATACGCAGTATTTT
CDR3aa: CATTIGDRGKDTQYF

abundance: NA
j_gene: TRBJ2-3
v_gene: TRBV5-6
d_gene: NA
CDR3nt: TGTGCCAGCAGCTTGGAACTTGGGGGGACAGATACGCAGTATTTT
CDR3aa: CASSLELGGTDTQYF

abundance: NA
j_gene: TRBJ2-5
v_gene: TRBV7-8
d_gene: NA
CDR3nt: TGTGCCAGCAGCACCCAGGTCCAAGAGACCCAGTACTTC
CDR3aa: CASSTQVQETQYF

abundance: NA
j_gene: TRBJ2-5
v_gene: TRBV10-3
d_gene: NA
CDR3nt: TGTGCCATCAGTGAGCCAAAACTGGCCCAAGAGACCCAGTACTTC
CDR3aa: CAISEPKLAQETQYF

abundance: NA
j_gene: TRBJ2-5
v_gene: TRBV7-2
d_gene: NA
CDR3nt: TGTGCCAGCAGCTTGGCGTACCAAGAGACCCAGTACTTC
CDR3aa: CASSLAYQETQYF

abundance: NA
j_gene: TRBJ2-1
v_gene: TRBV27
d_gene: TRBD2
CDR3nt: TGTGCCAGCATCCCGACTAGCTCGAGCTCCTACAATGAGCAGTTCTTC
CDR3aa: CASIPTSSSSYNEQFF

abundance: NA
j_gene: TRBJ1-2
v_gene: TRBV9
d_gene: TRBD1
CDR3nt: TGTGCCAGCAGCGACCGACAGGGACCTTTCGGCTACACCTTC
CDR3aa: CASSDRQGPFGYTF

abundance: once
j_gene: TRBJ2-3
v_gene: TRBV9
d_gene: NA
CDR3nt: TGTGCCAGCAGCACTCGGACTGTTACTAGCACAGATACGCAGTATTTT
CDR3aa: CASSTRTVTSTDTQYF

abundance: NA
j_gene: TRBJ2-7
v_gene: TRBV5-1
d_gene: NA
CDR3nt: TGCGCCAGCAGTCGAAATATGGTAGGGGACGAGCAGTACTTC
CDR3aa: CASSRNMVGDEQYF

abundance: NA
j_gene: TRBJ2-2
v_gene: TRBV5-4
d_gene: NA
CDR3nt: TGTGCCAGCAGCTCTCCAAGACCAGGGCCCACCGGGGAGCTGTTTTTT
CDR3aa: CASSSPRPGPTGELFF

abundance: NA
j_gene: TRBJ1-5
v_gene: TRBV19
d_gene: NA
CDR3nt: TGTGCCAGTAACGAGGGAGTCGCCCAGCCCCAGCATTTT
CDR3aa: CASNEGVAQPQHF

abundance: NA
j_gene: TRBJ2-5
v_gene: TRBV19
d_gene: TRBD2
CDR3nt: TGTGCCAGTAGCCCGGCAGCGGGGGGTTGGGAGACCCAGTACTTC
CDR3aa: CASSPAAGGWETQYF

abundance: NA
j_gene: TRBJ2-5
v_gene: TRBV29-1
d_gene: NA
CDR3nt: TGCAGCGTTGAAAACCGGTCCAAGGAGACCCAGTACTTC
CDR3aa: CSVENRSKETQYF

abundance: NA
j_gene: TRBJ1-4
v_gene: TRBV19
d_gene: NA
CDR3nt: TGTGCCAGTATGGACGGCGCAACTAATGAAAAACTGTTTTTT
CDR3aa: CASMDGATNEKLFF

abundance: NA
j_gene: TRBJ1-2
v_gene: TRBV5-4
d_gene: TRBD1
CDR3nt: TGTGCCAGCAGATACCGGGACAGGGGGCCCTATGGCTACACCTTC
CDR3aa: CASRYRDRGPYGYTF

abundance: NA
j_gene: TRBJ2-7
v_gene: TRBV6-5
d_gene: NA
CDR3nt: TGTGCCAGCAGACCACGAGTAAGGGGCGAGCAGTACTTC
CDR3aa: CASRPRVRGEQYF

abundance: NA
j_gene: TRBJ1-5
v_gene: TRBV7-2
d_gene: NA
CDR3nt: TGTGCCAGCAGTTCGGATGATACCCAGCCCCAGCATTTT
CDR3aa: CASSSDDTQPQHF

abundance: NA
j_gene: TRBJ2-7
v_gene: TRBV6-5
d_gene: TRBD2
CDR3nt: TGTGCCAGCAGTAGCCCTAGCGGGGCTGTCTACGAGCAGTACTTC
CDR3aa: CASSSPSGAVYEQYF

abundance: NA
j_gene: TRBJ2-7
v_gene: TRBV21-1
d_gene: NA
CDR3nt: TGTGCCAGCAACACCAAAAGTCGGGGGTTGTGCGAGCAGTACTTC
CDR3aa: CASNTKSRGLCEQYF